This paragraph reports one TCR beta chain. This specimen comes from a study of blood T cell repertoires in COVID-19. CDR1 SGHRS and CDR2 YFSETQ come from the germline V gene. V was pared by 2 bases and J by 0 bases, with 2 bases of the junction left unmatched. The CDR3 runs 14 residues. Assay: immunoSEQ multiplex PCR; the TCRdb copy retains only in-frame clones and omits some. This table holds 250,000 to 350,000 clones, 70% to 85% found once. The rearrangement uses TRBV5-1 and TRBJ2-7; 7 bases are a match to TRBD1. The sequencing sample was made of peripheral blood. The origin of this receptor is a human donor with COVID-19, enrolled during active disease. The donor label of this sample is uncertain. The chain's CDR3 is CASSLRDSSYEQYF. CDR3 in DNA: TGCGCCAGCAGCTTAAGGGACAGCTCCTACGAGCAGTACTTC.